This TCR beta chain was sequenced during a study of vaccination and CD4 T cells after COVID-19. As to treatment: approximately 10-day PBMC culture with coronavirus spike peptide pools or control peptides (ViraFEST assay). In the ViraFEST assay, peptide-pool expansion preceded TCR sequencing of expanded clonotypes. A note on this clonotype: The target antigen is unknown.

Sequenced with the Oncomine TCR Beta short-read assay was DNA taken from cultured CD4+ T cells. TCRdb reanalysed the PCR reads using MiXCR and keeps one entry per CDR3 protein. The data contain approximately 9,500 distinct CDR3 sequences, 20% to 30% of them singletons. Sequences were derived from CD4+ T cells from blood, cultured in vitro, sampled after SARS-CoV-2 vaccination. The clonotype originates from a human donor who had recovered from COVID-19.

The CDR3 DNA reads TGTGCCACCAGTGACCAGGACAGGGGGAAAGAGACCCAGTACTTC. Encoded protein: CATSDQDRGKETQYF. The genes are TRBV24-1 and TRBJ2-5; the match to TRBD1 covers 10 bases. The CDR3 has 15 residues. J lost 3 bases, V lost 4 bases, and 4 bases had no gene match. CDR1 and CDR2 (germline): KGHDR, SFDVKD.